Below are 17 T cell receptor beta chains sequenced from a single sample in a study of shared clonotypes between healthy human individuals. The protocol was immunoSEQ multiplex PCR, while the TCRdb copy is restricted to in-frame clones and leaves out a portion. The profile shows approximately 1,500,000 clones, approximately 96% of them singletons. The source material was naive CD4+ T cells sorted from blood. The subset denotes: CD45RA+ positively selected. The origin of the receptors is a man between 25 and 39 years old in good health.

The chain has TRBV7-2 and TRBJ1-2; D is uncertain. Looked up from germline, CDR1 is SGHTA and CDR2 is FQGNSA. Between the trimmed V and J ends, which lost 5 bases and 4 bases, there was a span of 11 bases. The CDR3 runs to 13 residues. The CDR3 is CASSPPGSYGYTF. In nucleotides, the CDR3 is TGTGCCAGCAGCCCCCCCGGGAGCTATGGCTACACCTTC.

The V and J genes are TRBV30 and TRBJ2-5; D is possibly TRBD2 (5 bases). The CDR3 length is 12 residues. V was clipped by 4 bases and J by 5 bases, with 11 bases between them. CDR1 is GTSNPN and CDR2 is SVGIG in the germline V gene (reference sequence). CDR3 sequence reads: CAWNFGMETQYF. The CDR3 DNA reads TGTGCCTGGAACTTCGGGATGGAGACCCAGTACTTC. Full variable domain (outside the CDR3, taken from reference TRBV30 and TRBJ2-5): SQTIHQWPATLVQPVGSPLSLECTVEGTSNPNLYWYRQAAGRGLQLLFYSVGIGQISSEVPQNLSASRPQDRQFILSSKKLLLSDSGFYLCAWNFGMETQYFGPGTRLLVL.

The V gene is TRBV15, the J gene TRBJ1-1; D is uncertain. The CDR3 extends over 13 amino acids. Per the germline V gene, CDR1 is LNHNV and CDR2 is YYDKDF (reference sequence). Trimming took 0 bases from V and 4 from J, leaving 6 bases between them. The CDR3 is CATSRDQSTEAFF. The CDR3 nucleotides are TGTGCCACCAGCAGAGATCAAAGCACTGAAGCTTTCTTT.

The genes are TRBV18 and TRBJ1-1; D not certain. Trimming removed 0 bases at V and 0 bases at J, with 5 bases between. CDR1 is KGHSH and CDR2 is LQKENI in the germline V gene. The CDR3 is made up of 14 amino acids. The CDR3: CASSPPSMNTEAFF. Here the CDR3 DNA reads TGTGCCAGCTCACCACCCTCGATGAACACTGAAGCTTTCTTT. Supplemented by reference TRBV18 and TRBJ1-1, the full variable domain reads NAGVMQNPRHLVRRRGQEARLRCSPMKGHSHVYWYRQLPEEGLKFMVYLQKENIIDESGMPKERFSAEFPKEGPSILRIQQVVRGDSAAYFCASSPPSMNTEAFFGQGTRLTVV.

This clone was observed a single time. The chain links TRBV2 to TRBJ2-2; TRBD2 matches at 10 bases. CDR3 length: 18 amino acids. Germline CDR1 SNHLY, CDR2 FYNNEI. Trimming at V came to 2 bases and at J to 1 base, leaving 7 bases not matched to a gene. The CDR3, as DNA: TGTGCCAGCAGTGAATGGGCTAGCGGGAGCCTGAACACCGGGGAGCTGTTTTTT. Encoded protein: CASSEWASGSLNTGELFF.

V and J are TRBV11-2 and TRBJ2-5; 7 bases are a match to TRBD1. Looked up from germline, CDR1 is SGHAT and CDR2 is FQNNGV. The CDR3 extends over 15 amino acids. Trimming took 1 base from V and 3 from J; bases not matched to a gene: 5. CDR3 residues: CASSLGDSPKETQYF. The CDR3 nucleotides read TGTGCCAGCAGCTTAGGGGACAGCCCAAAAGAGACCCAGTACTTC. Filled out from reference TRBV11-2 and TRBJ2-5, the complete variable domain reads EAGVAQSPRYKIIEKRQSVAFWCNPISGHATLYWYQQILGQGPKLLIQFQNNGVVDDSQLPKDRFSAERLKGVDSTLKIQPAKLEDSAVYLCASSLGDSPKETQYFGPGTRLLVL.

This chain joins TRBV6-5 and TRBJ2-1; D is possibly TRBD1 or TRBD2 (5 bases each). The germline V gene encodes CDR1 MNHEY and CDR2 SVGAGI. With 6 bases removed from V and 2 bases from J, the gap between germline ends came to 11 bases. The CDR3 spans 14 residues. The DNA of the CDR3 is TGTGCCAGCAGGGTGGGGGAGCCCTACAATGAGCAGTTCTTC. Translation: CASRVGEPYNEQFF.

The rearrangement links TRBV30 to TRBJ1-1, with 7 bases that match TRBD1. This CDR3 is 13 amino acids long. Germline trimming cut 4 bases from V and 1 base from J; bases unmatched to any gene: 3. Germline V CDR1 and CDR2: GTSNPN, SVGIG (reference sequence). The CDR3 is CAWKGQPNTEAFF. The CDR3 region has the DNA TGTGCCTGGAAGGGACAGCCGAACACTGAAGCTTTCTTT.

The chain carries TRBV9 and TRBJ2-1; 13 bases are a match to TRBD2. Germline V gives CDR1 SGDLS, CDR2 YYNGEE. This CDR3 region has 15 residues. V was clipped by 4 bases and J by 8 bases; unmatched bases: 6. CDR3 protein: CASSRLAGGKDEQFF. DNA of the CDR3: TGTGCCAGCAGCAGACTAGCGGGGGGCAAGGATGAGCAGTTCTTC.

The rearrangement links TRBV6-1 to TRBJ1-1; a possible D gene is TRBD1 (5 bases). The V gene's germline CDR1 is MNHNS and CDR2 SASEGT. Trimming took off 4 bases at V and 5 bases at J, with 11 bases between the two ends. The CDR3 is 13 residues long. CDR3: CASSVGGVTEAFF. The CDR3 region has the DNA TGTGCCAGCAGTGTCGGAGGGGTAACTGAAGCTTTCTTT.

This clone showed up just a few times. The rearrangement links TRBV7-2 to TRBJ1-2; the D gene is possibly TRBD1 (5 bases). Per germline, CDR1 SGHTA and CDR2 FQGNSA. Trimming took 8 bases from V and 8 from J, leaving 18 bases between them. This CDR3 has 13 amino acids. The chain's CDR3 is CASAGTGRYGYTF. For the CDR3, the DNA is TGTGCCAGCGCAGGCACAGGCCGATACGGCTACACCTTC.

The J gene is TRBJ2-3, the V gene TRBV7-9; 9 bases map to TRBD2. V was clipped by 5 bases and J by 6 bases; unmatched bases: 15. Germline V lookup: CDR1 SEHNR, CDR2 FQNEAQ (reference sequence). This CDR3 comprises 17 residues. The CDR3 sequence is CASSHWFAGGPSDTQYF. The CDR3 coding sequence is TGTGCCAGCAGCCATTGGTTTGCGGGAGGGCCCTCGGATACGCAGTATTTT.

The CDR3 DNA reads as TGTGCCAGCAGTGAAGCTTGGCACTCCTACACCGGGGAGCTGTTTTTT. Translated, it gives CASSEAWHSYTGELFF. The chain couples TRBV6-1 to TRBJ2-2; no clear D gene. The CDR3 is made up of 16 amino acids. Germline V gene data show CDR1 as MNHNS and CDR2 as SASEGT. V was pared by 0 bases and J by 3 bases, with 11 bases between.

The rearrangement uses TRBV11-2 and TRBJ2-1; D not resolved. Trimming took 6 bases from V and 1 from J, leaving 10 bases between them. CDR1 is SGHAT and CDR2 is FQNNGV in the germline V gene. This CDR3 has 14 amino acids. This CDR3 is CASRTVKSYNEQFF. The CDR3, as DNA: TGTGCCAGCAGGACTGTTAAATCCTACAATGAGCAGTTCTTC.

The gene calls are TRBV4-2 and TRBJ2-3, with TRBD2 matching over 12 bases. Germline V gene sequence: CDR1 LGHNA, CDR2 YNFKEQ. The junction had 19 bases not matched to a gene; V was cut back by 0 bases and J by 3 bases. The CDR3 is made up of 22 amino acids. The CDR3 loop reads CASSQDNVIGLAGGRRTDTQYF. The CDR3 nucleotides are TGTGCCAGCAGCCAAGATAACGTAATAGGGCTAGCGGGAGGGAGGAGGACAGATACGCAGTATTTT.

This clone has just one count. V usage is TRBV5-1 and J usage is TRBJ2-5; 7 bases agree with TRBD1. This CDR3 comprises 15 residues. Germline CDR1 is SGHRS and CDR2 is YFSETQ. The trim removed 4 bases at V and 2 bases at J, leaving 8 bases unmatched. CDR3 amino acids: CASSLGDRTQETQYF. CDR3 nucleotide sequence: TGCGCCAGCAGCCTTGGGGACAGAACTCAAGAGACCCAGTACTTC.

This chain joins TRBV11-2 and TRBJ1-4, with D possibly being TRBD1 (5 bases). Looked up from germline, CDR1 is SGHAT and CDR2 is FQNNGV. The V and J ends lost 0 bases and 10 bases respectively, with 12 bases between them. The CDR3 length is 14 residues. CDR3 DNA sequence: TGTGCCAGCAGCTTAGACAGGGAGGTTGGAAAACTGTTTTTT. It is translated as CASSLDREVGKLFF.